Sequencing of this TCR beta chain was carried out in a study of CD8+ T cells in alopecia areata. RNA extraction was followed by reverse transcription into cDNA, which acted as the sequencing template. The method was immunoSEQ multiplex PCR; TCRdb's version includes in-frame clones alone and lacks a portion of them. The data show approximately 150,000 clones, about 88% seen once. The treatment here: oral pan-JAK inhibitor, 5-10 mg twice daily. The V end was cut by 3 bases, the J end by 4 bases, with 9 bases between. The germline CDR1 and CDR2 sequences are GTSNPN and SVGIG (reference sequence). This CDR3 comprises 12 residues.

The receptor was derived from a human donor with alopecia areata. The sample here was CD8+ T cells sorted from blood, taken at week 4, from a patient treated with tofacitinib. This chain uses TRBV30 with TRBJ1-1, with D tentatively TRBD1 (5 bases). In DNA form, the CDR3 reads TGTGCCTGGAGAAGCGACAGCACTGAAGCTTTCTTT. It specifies CAWRSDSTEAFF.